The 11 T cell receptor beta chains below all came from one sample that was sequenced in a study of blood T cell repertoires in COVID-19. Here immunoSEQ multiplex PCR was the method, and the copy in TCRdb shows in-frame clones only, minus some. The sample contains roughly 150,000 clones, roughly 85% of which appear only once. The sequencing sample was made of PBMCs or T cells enriched from blood (not recorded which). These receptors were taken from a woman between 65 and 79 years old in a cohort exposed to, infected with or recovered from COVID-19 (not recorded which).

This chain connects TRBV6-5 to TRBJ1-4; D uncertain. This CDR3 has 16 residues. Germline CDR1 and CDR2: MNHEY and SVGAGI. Between the trimmed V and J ends, which lost 0 bases and 2 bases, there was a span of 10 bases. The CDR3 here is CASSYSGGNTNEKLFF. Written as DNA, the CDR3 is TGTGCCAGCAGTTACTCGGGAGGGAACACTAATGAAAAACTGTTTTTT.

This chain joins TRBV4-3 and TRBJ2-1, with 10 nucleotides matching TRBD2. The CDR3 covers 14 residues. The trim removed 4 bases at V and 5 bases at J, leaving 2 bases unmatched. CDR1 LGHNA and CDR2 YSLEER come from the germline V gene. CDR3 in DNA: TGCGCCAGCAGCCGGACTAGCGGTGACAATGAGCAGTTCTTC. It is translated as CASSRTSGDNEQFF.

This rearrangement joins TRBV28 to TRBJ1-1; D perhaps matches TRBD1 (6 bases). The V and J ends lost 7 bases and 0 bases respectively, with 15 bases between them. CDR1 is MDHEN, CDR2 SYDVKM, per germline. The CDR3 loop spans 15 amino acids. The CDR3 DNA sequence: TGTGCCAGCAAACGACCTGACAGGCTGAACACTGAAGCTTTCTTT. Translating it yields CASKRPDRLNTEAFF.

The rearrangement links TRBV18 to TRBJ2-1, with 12 bases lining up with TRBD2. With V trimmed by 0 bases and J by 9 bases, 3 bases remained unmatched. The CDR3 is made up of 15 amino acids. Germline V gene lookup returns CDR1 KGHSH and CDR2 LQKENI. The CDR3 protein is CASSPPSSGRVEQFF. CDR3 DNA: TGTGCCAGCTCACCACCGTCTAGCGGGAGGGTTGAGCAGTTCTTC.

The chain uses TRBV5-4 and TRBJ2-1; 7 bases align to TRBD2. Unmatched junction bases numbered 6, after V lost 4 bases and J lost 8 bases. The CDR3 loop spans 13 amino acids. The germline V gene has CDR1 SGHNT and CDR2 YYREEE (reference sequence). The CDR3 loop reads CASSPSGGYEQFF. CDR3 DNA sequence: TGTGCCAGCAGCCCCTCGGGAGGCTATGAGCAGTTCTTC. The whole variable domain, filled in from reference TRBV5-4 and TRBJ2-1, reads ETGVTQSPTHLIKTRGQQVTLRCSSQSGHNTVSWYQQALGQGPQFIFQYYREEENGRGNFPPRFSGLQFPNYSSELNVNALELDDSALYLCASSPSGGYEQFFGPGTRLTVL.

In DNA, the CDR3 is TGCGCCAGCTCGGAAGGGAGGGGTGTAGAGACCCAGTACTTC. It translates to CASSEGRGVETQYF. The V call is TRBV5-1, the J call TRBJ2-5; 7 nucleotides match TRBD2. The germline V gene has CDR1 SGHRS and CDR2 YFSETQ. After removal of 7 bases from V and 4 bases from J, the junction contained 10 bases not matched to a gene. This CDR3 region has 14 residues.

The chain joins TRBV5-1 to TRBJ2-2; TRBD1 aligns across 8 bases. Germline V CDR1 and CDR2: SGHRS, YFSETQ. This CDR3 is 16 amino acids long. V lost 0 bases, J lost 4 bases, and 5 bases stayed unmatched. CDR3 sequence reads: CASSLGQGSSTGELFF. The CDR3 DNA follows: TGCGCCAGCAGCTTGGGACAGGGGTCGAGCACCGGGGAGCTGTTTTTT.

This clone was seen more than once but under ten times. The V and J genes are TRBV4-3 and TRBJ2-1; 11 nucleotides line up with TRBD1. Losses at the gene ends were 1 base for V and 9 bases for J; bases not matched to a gene: 8. CDR1 is LGHNA and CDR2 is YSLEER in the germline V gene. The CDR3 loop spans 16 amino acids. The CDR3 DNA reads as TGCGCCAGCAGCCAAGCCCTCGGGACAGGGGGTGGTGAGCAGTTCTTC. It translates to CASSQALGTGGGEQFF.

V gene TRBV21-1 combines with J gene TRBJ1-2. TRBV21-1 has pseudogene status. The CDR3 length is 13 residues. The CDR3 coding sequence is TGTGCCAGAAAAAACCGGGAGGGGGGCGGCTACACCTTC. Translation: CARKNREGGGYTF.

The count of this clone is one. The V and J genes are TRBV7-8 and TRBJ2-1; 7 nucleotides align to TRBD2. The CDR3 length is 17 residues. The germline V gene has CDR1 SGHVS and CDR2 FQNEAQ. V gave up 7 bases and J gave up 4 bases; unmatched junction bases: 16. The CDR3 DNA sequence: TGTGCCAGCATCCTAGGGGCGGCGGGAGTAAAGTACAATGAGCAGTTCTTC. Translated, it gives CASILGAAGVKYNEQFF.

The J gene is TRBJ1-6, the V gene TRBV27; no definite D call. V lost 6 bases, J lost 4 bases, and 10 bases lay in between. Germline loops: CDR1 MNHEY, CDR2 SMNVEV (reference sequence). The CDR3 length is 14 residues. CDR3 DNA sequence: TGTGCCAGCAGCCCTCGGACTTATAATTCACCCCTCCACTTT. Encoded protein: CASSPRTYNSPLHF.